The rows below give T cell receptor beta chains drawn from one sample of a study of response to subunit inactivated influenza vaccine. TCRdb recomputed calls from the RT-PCR reads with MiXCR, one row per CDR3 protein. This sample yields hundreds of thousands of distinct CDR3 sequences, of which about 11% are seen a single time; 9.5% to 11% belongs to the top ten. The data also belong to a second study, concerning T cells expressing NK-cell markers.

The input for sequencing was PBMCs from blood, taken on the day of vaccination. These receptors were taken from a man between 50 and 59 years old who received an inactivated influenza vaccine. CDR3s include the opening cysteine and the closing phenylalanine or tryptophan. The D gene is left open where the match is weak. Expanded clones get a size class; other rows say once, few or many, or leave the size out.

v_gene	d_gene	abundance	j_gene	len	CDR3aa	CDR3nt
TRBV7-2	TRBD2	-	TRBJ2-1	17	CASSSFLAGGSYNEQFF	TGTGCCAGCAGCTCGTTCCTAGCGGGGGGCTCCTACAATGAGCAGTTCTTC
TRBV7-9	-	few	TRBJ2-1	14	CASSLGARANEQFF	TGTGCCAGCAGCTTAGGGGCCAGGGCCAATGAGCAGTTCTTC
TRBV5-6	-	few	TRBJ2-3	15	CASSPKVISVDTQYF	TGTGCCAGCAGCCCCAAAGTTATCTCGGTGGATACGCAGTATTTT
TRBV4-1	TRBD1	few	TRBJ2-7	16	CASSQKTKTGTNEQYF	TGCGCCAGCAGCCAAAAAACCAAGACAGGGACCAACGAGCAGTACTTC
TRBV28	TRBD2	few	TRBJ2-1	15	CASSSSGSGVNEQFF	TGTGCCAGCAGTTCTAGCGGTTCCGGGGTCAATGAGCAGTTCTTC
TRBV7-9	-	-	TRBJ2-2	15	CASQIQGKRTGELFF	TGTGCCAGCCAAATTCAGGGGAAGAGGACCGGGGAGCTGTTTTTT
TRBV20-1	TRBD1	-	TRBJ2-5	14	CSARDRVRGETQYF	TGCAGTGCCCGGGACAGGGTTCGTGGAGAGACCCAGTACTTC
TRBV7-2	-	-	TRBJ2-7	13	CASGSRGGYEQYF	TGTGCCAGCGGTAGCAGGGGAGGCTACGAGCAGTACTTC
TRBV6-1	TRBD2	-	TRBJ2-4	16	CASSKRTRDVENIQYF	TGTGCCAGCAGTAAACGGACTAGAGATGTTGAAAACATTCAGTACTTC
TRBV4-1	TRBD2	-	TRBJ2-1	22	CASSQGLAGGLGSDSSYNEQFF	TGCGCCAGCAGCCAGGGACTAGCGGGAGGGCTCGGTTCTGATAGCTCCTACAATGAGCAGTTCTTC
TRBV7-9	TRBD1	few	TRBJ2-6	16	CASRPTGGSGANVLTF	TGTGCCAGCAGACCCACAGGGGGCTCTGGGGCCAACGTCCTGACTTTC
TRBV7-9	-	-	TRBJ2-7	14	CATTRTGESYEQYF	TGTGCCACCACAAGGACGGGGGAATCCTACGAGCAGTACTTC
TRBV5-6	-	-	TRBJ1-5	14	CASSLDGTNQPQHF	TGTGCCAGCAGCTTGGACGGGACAAATCAGCCCCAGCATTTT
TRBV5-1	TRBD1	few	TRBJ1-4	14	CASSSGTDNEKLFF	TGCGCCAGCAGCTCCGGGACAGACAATGAAAAACTGTTTTTT
TRBV19	-	few	TRBJ2-1	18	CASTSGKARGSDDNEQFF	TGTGCCAGTACCTCCGGTAAGGCCCGGGGTAGCGACGACAATGAGCAGTTCTTC
TRBV7-2	-	few	TRBJ2-7	13	CASSSRTRYEQYF	TGTGCCAGCAGCTCCAGGACCCGCTACGAGCAGTACTTC
TRBV5-1	TRBD2	few	TRBJ2-1	13	CASRGTSGNEQFF	TGCGCCAGCAGAGGAACTAGCGGAAATGAGCAGTTCTTC
TRBV11-2	-	-	TRBJ2-7	18	CASSLQGGSTGTPYEQYF	TGTGCCAGCAGCTTACAGGGGGGGTCCACCGGGACACCGTACGAGCAGTACTTC
TRBV3-1	TRBD2	many	TRBJ2-1	16	CASSHLLAGGVDEQFF	TGTGCCAGCAGCCACCTTCTTGCGGGAGGGGTAGATGAGCAGTTCTTC
TRBV5-1	-	few	TRBJ1-5	16	CASSPMEAGAGQPQHF	TGCGCCAGCAGCCCGATGGAGGCAGGGGCGGGGCAGCCCCAGCATTTT
TRBV29-1	-	-	TRBJ2-4	11	CSAGNKNIQYF	TGCAGCGCAGGGAACAAAAACATTCAGTACTTC
TRBV19	-	-	TRBJ1-5	14	CASSITGDNQPQHF	TGTGCCAGTAGTATAACAGGTGACAATCAGCCCCAGCATTTT
TRBV3-1	TRBD1	many	TRBJ2-3	14	CASSQGQGGDTQYF	TGTGCCAGCAGCCAAGGACAGGGGGGGGATACGCAGTATTTT
TRBV20-1	-	few	TRBJ2-5	16	CSASNSLVAYQETQYF	TGCAGTGCTAGTAACAGTTTGGTCGCGTACCAAGAGACCCAGTACTTC
TRBV28	-	few	TRBJ1-5	12	CASSSVQQPQHF	TGTGCCAGCAGTTCAGTTCAACAGCCCCAGCATTTT
TRBV9	-	many	TRBJ1-2	15	CASSVEGRSLDGYTF	TGTGCCAGCAGCGTAGAGGGACGGAGCCTGGATGGCTACACCTTC
TRBV7-9	-	many	TRBJ1-4	15	CASSADVATNEKLFF	TGTGCCAGCAGCGCAGACGTGGCAACTAATGAAAAACTGTTTTTT